This TCR beta chain was obtained from a study of blood T cell repertoires in COVID-19. Study-level information: T cells, B-cell-depleted T cells, or PBMCs supplied cDNA or gDNA.

Assay: immunoSEQ multiplex PCR; the TCRdb copy retains only in-frame clones and omits some. The profile shows under 300,000 clones, 75% to 90% of them singletons. This CDR3 comprises 12 residues. Germline assignment: CDR1 SGHAT and CDR2 FQNNGV. Trimming took 6 bases from V and 2 from J, leaving 4 bases between them. Input material: PBMCs or T cells enriched from blood (not recorded which). The chain links TRBV11-2 to TRBJ2-2, with unresolved D. This TCR came from a woman younger than 45 with acute COVID-19. CDR3 sequence reads: CASSSNTGELFF. CDR3 nucleotide sequence: TGTGCCAGCAGTTCTAACACCGGGGAGCTGTTTTTT.